The 3 T cell receptor beta chains reported below all come from one sample, sequenced in a study of blood T cell repertoires in COVID-19 (dated by TCRdb to the early 2020s). Libraries were constructed by the immunoSEQ multiplex PCR assay. Entries here come from immuneACCESS through TCRdb and include only in-frame sequences with V and J called. Some clones fail to appear in such tables; in the studies checked, an unresolved V gene covers under half of the shortfall, and the cause of the remainder is unknown. The sample profile shows roughly 73,000 clones; around 78% of them were found once. The leading ten clones occupy 15% to 19% of the sample. The sample consisted of peripheral blood. The receptors here all came from a human donor in a cohort sampled during active COVID-19.

The rearrangement uses TRBV3-1 (or the pseudogene TRBV3-2) and TRBJ1-1, with 11 bases matching TRBD1. The CDR3 sequence is 16 residues long. V lost 4 bases, J lost 5 bases, and 9 bases stayed unmatched. Germline loops: CDR1 LGHDT, CDR2 YNNKEL (reference sequence). CDR3 coding DNA: TGTGCCAGCAGCCCGCGGACAGGGGGCGCGGAGACTGAAGCTTTCTTT. Translation gives CASSPRTGGAETEAFF.

This chain joins TRBV7-2 and TRBJ1-5, with 9 bases matching TRBD1. V gave up 5 bases and J gave up 6 bases; unmatched junction bases: 5. This CDR3 is 14 amino acids long. CDR1 is SGHTA, CDR2 FQGNSA, per germline. Written as DNA, the CDR3 is TGTGCCAGCAGCCTGGGACAGGGAGGTCAGCCCCAGCATTTT. It is translated as CASSLGQGGQPQHF.

This chain joins TRBV27 and TRBJ2-1; 8 nucleotides agree with TRBD2. The CDR3 is made up of 14 amino acids. J was trimmed by 8 bases and V by 5 bases; bases with no gene match: 8. Germline V gene data show CDR1 as MNHEY and CDR2 as SMNVEV (reference sequence). In nucleotides, the CDR3 is TGTGCCAGCAGTGCCGGACTAGCCAGCGATGAGCAGTTCTTC. Translated, it gives CASSAGLASDEQFF.